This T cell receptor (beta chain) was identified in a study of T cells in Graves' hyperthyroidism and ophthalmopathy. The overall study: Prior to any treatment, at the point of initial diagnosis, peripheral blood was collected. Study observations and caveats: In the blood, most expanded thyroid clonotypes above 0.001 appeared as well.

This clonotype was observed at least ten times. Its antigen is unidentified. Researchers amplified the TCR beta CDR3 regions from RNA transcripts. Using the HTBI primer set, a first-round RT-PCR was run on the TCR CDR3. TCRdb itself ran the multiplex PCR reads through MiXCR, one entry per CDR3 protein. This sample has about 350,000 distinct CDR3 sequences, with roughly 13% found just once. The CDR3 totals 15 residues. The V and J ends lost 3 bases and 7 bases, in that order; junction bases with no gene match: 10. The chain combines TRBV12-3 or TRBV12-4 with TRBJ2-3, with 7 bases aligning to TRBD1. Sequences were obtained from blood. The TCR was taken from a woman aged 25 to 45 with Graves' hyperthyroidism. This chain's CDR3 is CASSFGDRLTHTQYF. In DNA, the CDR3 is TGTGCCAGCAGTTTTGGGGACAGACTCACTCATACGCAGTATTTT.